This T cell receptor beta chain stems from a study of cytomegalovirus exposure and HLA in healthy donors. Broader study findings: V- and J-gene trimming of TCR beta was linked (in a later analysis) to a missense DCLRE1C variant. TCR beta sequences numbering 15,000 to 20,000 were associated with HLA alleles at 0.05 false discovery rate in a later analysis.

Trimming removed 4 bases from V and 2 bases from J, with 11 bases in between. The CDR3 spans 14 residues. Germline lookup yields CDR1 SGHNT and CDR2 YENEEA. The study ran its PCR with 60 Vbeta and 13 Jbeta primers. Produced via immunoSEQ multiplex PCR; TCRdb's table is partial and in-frame only. The profile covers roughly 140,000 clones, with roughly three quarters appearing a single time and 4.5% to 6.5% taken by the ten largest. This clone was observed a single time. Its antigen is not known. The TCR was taken from a male donor in good health and CMV-seronegative. This chain connects TRBV11-3 to TRBJ1-1; D is unclear. The sample comprised PBMCs. CDR3 DNA: TGTGCCAGCAGCTCACAAAACAGTAACACTGAAGCTTTCTTT. It is translated as CASSSQNSNTEAFF.